This TCR beta chain was sequenced for a study of blood T cells in healthy people across ages. Germline values: CDR1 LGHNA, CDR2 YNFKEQ. The CDR3 sequence is 16 residues long. Whenever a sample was processed, at least 6 million PBMCs were isolated. The use of a sample-barcoded 5' primer and a J-beta primer mix characterized a second PCR of roughly 7 to 12 cycles. TCRdb re-analysed the 5' RACE reads in MiXCR, keeping a single row per CDR3 protein. Of over 700,000 distinct CDR3 sequences listed, approximately 25% are singletons. This clonotype was found a few times. These data also featured in a second study, about T cells of mothers and their children.

The sample taken for sequencing was blood. The receptor was isolated from a boy younger than 18 in good health. The J gene is TRBJ2-5, the V gene TRBV4-2; TRBD2 might be the D (5 bases). The DNA end favors TRBJ2-1, so the J call may be wrong. The CDR3 nucleotides are TGTGCCAGCAGCCAAGGAACGGGTAAGGAGGACAATGAGCAGTTCTTC. Amino acid sequence: CASSQGTGKEDNEQFF.